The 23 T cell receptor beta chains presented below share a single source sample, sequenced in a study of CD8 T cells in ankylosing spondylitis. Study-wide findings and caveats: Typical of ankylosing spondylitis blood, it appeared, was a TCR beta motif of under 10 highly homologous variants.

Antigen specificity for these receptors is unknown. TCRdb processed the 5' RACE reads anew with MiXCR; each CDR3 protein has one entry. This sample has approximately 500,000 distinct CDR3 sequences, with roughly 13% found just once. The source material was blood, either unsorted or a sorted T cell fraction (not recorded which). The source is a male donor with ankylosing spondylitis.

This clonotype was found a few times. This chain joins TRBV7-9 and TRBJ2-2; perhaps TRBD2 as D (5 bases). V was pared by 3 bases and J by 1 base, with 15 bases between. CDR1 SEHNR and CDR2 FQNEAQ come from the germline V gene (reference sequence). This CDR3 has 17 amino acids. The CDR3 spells CASSFKKLRGNTGELFF. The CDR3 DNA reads TGTGCCAGCAGCTTTAAGAAACTCCGGGGGAACACCGGGGAGCTGTTTTTT.

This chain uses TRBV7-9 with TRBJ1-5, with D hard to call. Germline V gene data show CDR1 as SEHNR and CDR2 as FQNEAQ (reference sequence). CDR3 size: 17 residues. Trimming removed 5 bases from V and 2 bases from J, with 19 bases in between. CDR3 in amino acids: CASSPSTDGVGNQPQHF. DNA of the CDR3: TGTGCCAGCAGCCCTTCCACCGACGGGGTAGGCAATCAGCCCCAGCATTTT.

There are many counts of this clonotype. CDR3 in DNA: TGCGCCAGCAGCTTGGTAGGGGGGAGCTATGGCTACACCTTC. It yields the protein CASSLVGGSYGYTF. The rearrangement uses TRBV5-1 and TRBJ1-2, with a tentative D call TRBD1 (6 bases). The CDR3 has 14 amino acids. V lost 0 bases and J lost 4, with 10 bases in between. Germline-derived CDR1 and CDR2 are SGHRS and YFSETQ. Full variable domain (rest looked up from reference TRBV5-1 and TRBJ1-2): KAGVTQTPRYLIKTRGQQVTLSCSPISGHRSVSWYQQTPGQGLQFLFEYFSETQRNKGNFPGRFSGRQFSNSRSEMNVSTLELGDSALYLCASSLVGGSYGYTFGSGTRLTVV.

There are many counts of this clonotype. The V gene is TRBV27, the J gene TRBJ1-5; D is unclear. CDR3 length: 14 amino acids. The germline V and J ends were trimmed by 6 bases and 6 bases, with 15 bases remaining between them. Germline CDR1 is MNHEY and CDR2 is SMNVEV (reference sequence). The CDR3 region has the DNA TGTGCCAGCAGGGAGAGCGGCGGAATTCAGCCCCAGCATTTT. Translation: CASRESGGIQPQHF.

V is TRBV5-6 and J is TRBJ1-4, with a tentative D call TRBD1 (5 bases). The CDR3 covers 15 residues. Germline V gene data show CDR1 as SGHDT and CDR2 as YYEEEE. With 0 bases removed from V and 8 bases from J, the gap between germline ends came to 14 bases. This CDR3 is CASSLGGARKEKLFF. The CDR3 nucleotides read TGTGCCAGCAGCTTGGGAGGGGCGAGAAAGGAAAAACTGTTTTTT.

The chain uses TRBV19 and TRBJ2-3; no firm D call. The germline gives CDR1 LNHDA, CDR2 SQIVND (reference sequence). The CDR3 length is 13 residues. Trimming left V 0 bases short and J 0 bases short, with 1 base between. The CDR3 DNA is TGTGCCAGTAGTATAGAAAGCACAGATACGCAGTATTTT. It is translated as CASSIESTDTQYF.

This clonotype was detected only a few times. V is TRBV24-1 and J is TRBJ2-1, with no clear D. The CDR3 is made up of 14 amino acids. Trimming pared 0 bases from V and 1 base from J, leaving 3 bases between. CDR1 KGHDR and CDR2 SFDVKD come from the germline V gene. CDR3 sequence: CATSDLYSYNEQFF. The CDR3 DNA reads TGTGCCACCAGTGATTTGTATTCCTACAATGAGCAGTTCTTC.

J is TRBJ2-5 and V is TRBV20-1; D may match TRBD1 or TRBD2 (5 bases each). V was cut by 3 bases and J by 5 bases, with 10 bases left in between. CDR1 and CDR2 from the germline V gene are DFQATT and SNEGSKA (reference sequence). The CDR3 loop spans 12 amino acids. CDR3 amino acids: CSASWGSETQYF. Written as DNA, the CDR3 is TGCAGTGCTAGTTGGGGGAGTGAGACCCAGTACTTC.

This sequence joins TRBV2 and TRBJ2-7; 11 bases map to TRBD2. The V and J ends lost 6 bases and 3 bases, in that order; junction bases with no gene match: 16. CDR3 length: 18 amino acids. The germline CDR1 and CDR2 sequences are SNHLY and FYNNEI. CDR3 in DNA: TGTGCCAGCAGAGCCGGGACTAGCGGCTTTATATGGGTCTACGAGCAGTACGTC. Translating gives CASRAGTSGFIWVYEQYV.

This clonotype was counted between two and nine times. In nucleotides, the CDR3 is TGTGCCAGCAGCCCCTTGACAGGGGGGGCTGGGGCCAACGTCCTGACTTTC. Its translation is CASSPLTGGAGANVLTF. V usage is TRBV7-7 and J usage is TRBJ2-6; the match to TRBD1 covers 9 bases. The CDR3 covers 17 residues. Trimming at V came to 5 bases and at J to 2 bases, leaving 7 bases not matched to a gene. Germline-derived CDR1 and CDR2 are SSHAT and FNYEAQ (reference sequence).

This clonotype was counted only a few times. The CDR3 region is CASSRPAGPNYGYTF. The CDR3 nucleotides are TGTGCCAGCAGCCGGCCGGCAGGGCCTAACTATGGCTACACCTTC. The chain has TRBV11-3 and TRBJ1-2; D possibly corresponds to TRBD1 (5 bases). V lost 5 bases, J lost 0 bases, and 13 bases lay in between. This CDR3 is 15 amino acids long. Germline CDR1 is SGHNT and CDR2 is YENEEA.

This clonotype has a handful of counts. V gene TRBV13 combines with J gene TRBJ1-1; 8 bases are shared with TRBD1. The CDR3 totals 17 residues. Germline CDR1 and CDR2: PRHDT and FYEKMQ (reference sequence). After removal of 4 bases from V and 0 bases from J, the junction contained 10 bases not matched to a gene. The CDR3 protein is CASSSNKGRGLNTEAFF. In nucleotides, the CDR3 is TGTGCCAGCAGCTCTAATAAAGGCAGGGGGCTGAACACTGAAGCTTTCTTT.

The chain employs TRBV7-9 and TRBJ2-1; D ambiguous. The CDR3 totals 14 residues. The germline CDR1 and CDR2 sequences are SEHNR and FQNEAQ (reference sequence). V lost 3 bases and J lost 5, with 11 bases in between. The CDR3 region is CASSFPPADNEQFF. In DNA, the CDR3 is TGTGCCAGCAGCTTTCCCCCCGCTGACAATGAGCAGTTCTTC.

Here the CDR3 DNA reads TGTGCCAGCAGCTTCCCGGGAGCCCGATACGAGCAGTACTTC. Residues: CASSFPGARYEQYF. The chain combines TRBV13 with TRBJ2-7; D perhaps matches TRBD2 (6 bases). Germline V lookup: CDR1 PRHDT, CDR2 FYEKMQ (reference sequence). The V end lost 3 bases, the J end lost 4 bases, and 13 bases lay between the germline ends. This CDR3 has 14 amino acids.

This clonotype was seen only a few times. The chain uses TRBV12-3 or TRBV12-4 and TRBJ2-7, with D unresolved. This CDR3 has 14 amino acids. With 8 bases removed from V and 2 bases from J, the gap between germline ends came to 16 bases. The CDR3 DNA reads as TGTGCCAGCTCCCTAGGGTCCCCCGCCTACGAGCAGTACGTC. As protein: CASSLGSPAYEQYV.

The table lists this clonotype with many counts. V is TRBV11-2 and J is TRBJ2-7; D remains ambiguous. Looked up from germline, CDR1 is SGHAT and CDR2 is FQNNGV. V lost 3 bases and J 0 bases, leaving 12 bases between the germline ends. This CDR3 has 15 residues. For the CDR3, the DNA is TGTGCCAGCAGCTTGGGCAGACTCAGCTCCTACGAGCAGTACGTC. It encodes CASSLGRLSSYEQYV.

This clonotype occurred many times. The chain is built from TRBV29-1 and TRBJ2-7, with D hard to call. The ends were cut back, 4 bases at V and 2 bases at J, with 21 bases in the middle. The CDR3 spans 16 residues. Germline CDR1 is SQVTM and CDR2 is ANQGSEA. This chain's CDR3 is CSVVPLGSSLPYEQYV. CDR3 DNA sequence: TGCAGCGTTGTACCCCTAGGGTCAAGCCTGCCCTACGAGCAGTACGTC.

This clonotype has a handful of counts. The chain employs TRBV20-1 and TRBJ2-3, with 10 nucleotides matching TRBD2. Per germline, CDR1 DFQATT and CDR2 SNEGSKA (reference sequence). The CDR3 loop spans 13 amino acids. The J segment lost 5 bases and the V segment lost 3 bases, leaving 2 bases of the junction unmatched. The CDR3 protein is CSARGTSEDTQYF. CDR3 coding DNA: TGCAGTGCTAGGGGGACTAGCGAAGATACGCAGTATTTT.

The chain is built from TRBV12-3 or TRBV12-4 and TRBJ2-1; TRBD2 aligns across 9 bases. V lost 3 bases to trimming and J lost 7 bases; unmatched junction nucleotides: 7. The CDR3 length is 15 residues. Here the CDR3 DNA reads TGTGCCAGCAGTTTTTCGGCGGGAGGGACTAATGAGCAGTTCTTC. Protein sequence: CASSFSAGGTNEQFF.

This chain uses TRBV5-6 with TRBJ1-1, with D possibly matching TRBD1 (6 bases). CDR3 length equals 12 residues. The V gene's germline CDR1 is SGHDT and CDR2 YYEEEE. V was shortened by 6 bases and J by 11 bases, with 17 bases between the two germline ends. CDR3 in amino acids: CASTLGGSVAFF. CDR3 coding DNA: TGTGCCAGCACCCTAGGGGGGAGTGTTGCTTTCTTT.

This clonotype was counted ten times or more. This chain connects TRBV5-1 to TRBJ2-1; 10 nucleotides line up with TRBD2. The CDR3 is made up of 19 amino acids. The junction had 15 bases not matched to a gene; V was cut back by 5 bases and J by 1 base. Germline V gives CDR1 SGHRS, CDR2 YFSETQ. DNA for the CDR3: TGCGCCAGCAGTAGATCTAAGCGGGAGGGCCTCGGGTCCTACAATGAGCAGTTCTTC. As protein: CASSRSKREGLGSYNEQFF.

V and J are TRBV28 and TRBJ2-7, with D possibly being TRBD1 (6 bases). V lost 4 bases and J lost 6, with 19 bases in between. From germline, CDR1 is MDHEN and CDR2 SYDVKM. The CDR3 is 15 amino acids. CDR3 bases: TGTGCCAGCAGTTCCCCAGGCACAGGGAAGAGCGAGCAGTACGTC. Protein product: CASSSPGTGKSEQYV.

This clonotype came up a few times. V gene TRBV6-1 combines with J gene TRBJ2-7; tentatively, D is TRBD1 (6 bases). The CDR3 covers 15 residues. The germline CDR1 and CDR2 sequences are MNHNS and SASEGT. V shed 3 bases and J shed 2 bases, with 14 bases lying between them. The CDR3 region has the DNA TGTGCCAGCAGTGACATGCCCGACAGGACCTACGAGCAGTACTTC. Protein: CASSDMPDRTYEQYF.